Listed here are 21 T cell receptor beta chains from one sample, sequenced in a study of T cell clones after liver transplantation. Sequencing of dividing CFSE-low cells from the MLR defined alloreactive TCRbeta sequences. Profiling relied on immunoSEQ multiplex PCR, and the TCRdb table lists in-frame clones only, not all of them. The repertoire holds fewer than 6,000 clones, with roughly a quarter as singletons. Their antigens are not known. Sample: CD4+ T cells from cultured PBMCs. The receptor source for this set is a human patient who received a liver transplant. Some of the T cells might come from the graft donor.

The rearrangement links TRBV28 to TRBJ1-1, with D uncertain. This CDR3 is 16 amino acids long. CDR1 is MDHEN, CDR2 SYDVKM, per germline. The V and J ends lost 4 bases and 1 base respectively, with 16 bases between them. CDR3 sequence reads: CASSSISQIWNTEAFF. The CDR3, as DNA: TGTGCCAGCAGTTCAATATCACAGATCTGGAACACTGAAGCTTTCTTT.

For this clone: At one end, the junction sequence differs from germline, possibly due to a read error. V and J are TRBV5-3 and TRBJ1-1; D is undetermined. TRBV5-3 is designated an ORF whose function remains uncertain. CDR3 length: 14 residues. For the CDR3, the DNA is TGTGCCAGCAGCTTGAACTTGGTGGGCGCTGAAGCTTTCTTT. Translated: CASSLNLVGAEAFF.

The chain has TRBV6-1 and TRBJ2-7; 12 bases agree with TRBD2. The germline V gene encodes CDR1 MNHNS and CDR2 SASEGT. The V segment lost 6 bases and the J segment 4 bases; nucleotides outside the gene matches: 1. The CDR3 has 13 residues. This CDR3 is CASRTSGGYEQYF. In nucleotides, the CDR3 is TGTGCCAGCAGGACTAGCGGGGGTTACGAGCAGTACTTC.

This clone is medium-sized. CDR3 protein: CASSWGTANTEAFF. For the CDR3, the DNA is TGCGCCAGCAGCTGGGGGACAGCTAACACTGAAGCTTTCTTT. This rearrangement joins TRBV5-1 to TRBJ1-1; 7 bases line up with TRBD1. Germline V gene lookup returns CDR1 SGHRS and CDR2 YFSETQ. The CDR3 length is 14 residues. The V gene end was trimmed by 3 bases and the J gene end by 2 bases; junction bases not matched to a gene: 4.

By sample fraction, this clone is medium-sized. The chain combines TRBV29-1 with TRBJ2-7, with D tentatively TRBD2 (5 bases). This CDR3 comprises 12 residues. The V end lost 7 bases, the J end lost 2 bases, and 12 bases lay between the germline ends. Germline CDR1 SQVTM, CDR2 ANQGSEA. The CDR3, as DNA: TGCAGCGATAGACGGACTGCCTACGAGCAGTACTTC. It is translated as CSDRRTAYEQYF.

This clone is classed as medium-sized. The chain recombines TRBV2 with TRBJ2-7; TRBD2 aligns across 10 bases. The J segment lost 6 bases and the V segment lost 9 bases, leaving 11 bases of the junction unmatched. This CDR3 is 14 amino acids long. In germline, CDR1 is SNHLY, CDR2 FYNNEI. CDR3 bases: TGTGCCAGTACTAGCGGGATGAGGGGGGGCGAGCAGTACTTC. This codes for CASTSGMRGGEQYF.

The V call is TRBV6-1, the J call TRBJ1-5; 7 bases map to TRBD1. Germline loops: CDR1 MNHNS, CDR2 SASEGT. The CDR3 consists of 13 residues. With 5 bases clipped from V and 4 bases from J, the junction kept 2 bases outside the gene matches. As DNA, the CDR3 is TGTGCCAGCAGTACCAGGGGGAATCAGCCCCAGCATTTT. This gives the protein CASSTRGNQPQHF.

This clone has just a few counts. The rearrangement uses TRBV12-5 and TRBJ2-7, with D tentatively TRBD1 or TRBD2 (6 bases each). Germline loops: CDR1 LGHNT, CDR2 FRNRAP. The germline V and J ends were trimmed by 2 bases and 5 bases, with 10 bases remaining between them. CDR3 length equals 13 residues. CDR3 region: CASGLFGGHEQYF. The CDR3 DNA reads TGTGCTAGTGGTTTGTTCGGGGGCCACGAGCAGTACTTC.

This clone rates as medium-sized. This same CDR3 is encoded by further DNA sequences in the sample. V is TRBV6-5 and J is TRBJ1-2, with 9 bases fitting TRBD1. CDR3 size: 16 residues. Germline CDR1 is MNHEY and CDR2 is SVGAGI. V shed 0 bases and J 2 bases; nucleotides not matched to a gene: 4. The CDR3 DNA follows: TGTGCCAGCAGTTACTCGAAAGGACAGGGGAACTATGGCTACACCTTC. Translation gives CASSYSKGQGNYGYTF.

The rearrangement uses TRBV10-3 and TRBJ2-3; D possibly matches TRBD1 or TRBD2 (5 bases each). The CDR3 length is 12 residues. Per the germline V gene, CDR1 is ENHRY and CDR2 is SYGVKD. V gave up 10 bases and J gave up 0 bases, with 8 bases separating them. CDR3: CATRDSTDTQYF. In DNA, the CDR3 is TGTGCCACCAGGGACAGCACAGATACGCAGTATTTT.

This clone has a handful of counts. The V and J genes are TRBV5-6 and TRBJ2-2; tentative D call: TRBD2 (5 bases). Trimming took 5 bases from V and 5 from J, leaving 13 bases between them. Looked up from germline, CDR1 is SGHDT and CDR2 is YYEEEE. The CDR3 spans 14 residues. CDR3: CASSGSVWTGELFF. The CDR3 nucleotides read TGTGCCAGCAGTGGGAGCGTGTGGACCGGGGAGCTGTTTTTT.

This chain connects TRBV5-1 to TRBJ1-1, with D possibly being TRBD1 (5 bases). The V gene's germline CDR1 is SGHRS and CDR2 YFSETQ. V was clipped by 6 bases and J by 6 bases, with 15 bases between them. This CDR3 has 13 amino acids. CDR3 amino acids: CASMGPPASEAFF. The CDR3, as DNA: TGCGCCAGCATGGGACCCCCGGCGTCTGAAGCTTTCTTT.

By its share, this clone is medium-sized. The chain has TRBV10-3 and TRBJ1-2, with a weak D call TRBD1 (5 bases). Germline V gene lookup returns CDR1 ENHRY and CDR2 SYGVKD. Trimming cost V 8 bases and J 4 bases, with 14 bases left between them. CDR3 size: 13 residues. The CDR3 DNA reads TGTGCCATCCACGAACCAGGGCGCTATGGCTACACCTTC. Protein product: CAIHEPGRYGYTF.

This clone is categorized as medium-sized. As DNA, the CDR3 is TGCGCCAGCAGCTTGGATCCTAGCGGGAGCGTCGGGGAGCTGTTTTTT. Its translation is CASSLDPSGSVGELFF. This chain joins TRBV5-1 and TRBJ2-2; 10 bases agree with TRBD2. The J segment lost 7 bases and the V segment lost 0 bases, leaving 6 bases of the junction unmatched. The CDR3 is 16 amino acids. Germline V gene data show CDR1 as SGHRS and CDR2 as YFSETQ.

A few counts support this clone. V is TRBV21-1 and J is TRBJ1-3. TRBV21-1 is reported as a pseudogene. The CDR3 has 16 residues. The CDR3 reads CASRGRLQHARNTIYF. Written as DNA, the CDR3 is TGTGCCAGCAGAGGTAGGCTACAACACGCACGAAACACCATATATTTT.

This chain links TRBV15 with TRBJ1-5; D gene ambiguous. This CDR3 contains 14 residues. The V and J ends lost 0 bases and 4 bases respectively, with 7 bases between them. Germline CDR1 is LNHNV and CDR2 is YYDKDF (reference sequence). The CDR3 is CATSRDSGNQPQHF. In DNA form, the CDR3 reads TGTGCCACCAGCAGAGATTCGGGAAATCAGCCCCAGCATTTT.

V and J are TRBV11-3 and TRBJ2-3; D gene ambiguous. This CDR3 spans 15 amino acids. Germline lookup yields CDR1 SGHNT and CDR2 YENEEA. The germline V and J ends were trimmed by 3 bases and 2 bases, with 12 bases remaining between them. CDR3 residues: CASSFLSRVTDTQYF. In DNA form, the CDR3 reads TGTGCCAGCAGCTTCTTAAGCAGAGTCACAGATACGCAGTATTTT.

The chain combines TRBV6-6 with TRBJ2-1, with D hard to call. The V gene lost 5 bases and the J gene lost 4 bases, with 12 bases spanning the gap. The germline gives CDR1 MNHNY, CDR2 SVGAGI (reference sequence). The CDR3 covers 14 residues. CDR3 in DNA: TGTGCCAGCAGTGGACGTTCCTGGTACAATGAGCAGTTCTTC. As protein: CASSGRSWYNEQFF.

This clone was counted a few times. The chain couples TRBV7-3 to TRBJ1-2, with a tentative D call TRBD1 (6 bases). Trimming took off 2 bases at V and 4 bases at J, with 17 bases between the two ends. This CDR3 spans 16 amino acids. Germline CDR1 SGHTA, CDR2 FQGTGA. This CDR3 reads CASSLDNRAFAYGYTF. The CDR3 coding sequence is TGTGCCAGCAGCTTAGATAACAGGGCCTTCGCCTATGGCTACACCTTC.

The J gene is TRBJ2-5, the V gene TRBV7-2; 10 positions agree with TRBD1. CDR3 length: 16 amino acids. After removal of 5 bases from V and 5 bases from J, the junction contained 11 bases not matched to a gene. Germline V gives CDR1 SGHTA, CDR2 FQGNSA. DNA of the CDR3: TGTGCCAGCAGCGCGCCCCCGGGACAGGGGAAGGAGACCCAGTACTTC. Translating it yields CASSAPPGQGKETQYF.

The V and J genes are TRBV6-9 and TRBJ1-2; no definite D call. V was trimmed by 6 bases and J by 6 bases, leaving 14 bases between them. CDR1 MNHGY and CDR2 SVAAGI come from the germline V gene. CDR3 length equals 13 residues. CDR3 nucleotides: TGTGCCAGCAGCCAAACTGGTGCCCATGGCTACACCTTC. Encoded protein: CASSQTGAHGYTF.